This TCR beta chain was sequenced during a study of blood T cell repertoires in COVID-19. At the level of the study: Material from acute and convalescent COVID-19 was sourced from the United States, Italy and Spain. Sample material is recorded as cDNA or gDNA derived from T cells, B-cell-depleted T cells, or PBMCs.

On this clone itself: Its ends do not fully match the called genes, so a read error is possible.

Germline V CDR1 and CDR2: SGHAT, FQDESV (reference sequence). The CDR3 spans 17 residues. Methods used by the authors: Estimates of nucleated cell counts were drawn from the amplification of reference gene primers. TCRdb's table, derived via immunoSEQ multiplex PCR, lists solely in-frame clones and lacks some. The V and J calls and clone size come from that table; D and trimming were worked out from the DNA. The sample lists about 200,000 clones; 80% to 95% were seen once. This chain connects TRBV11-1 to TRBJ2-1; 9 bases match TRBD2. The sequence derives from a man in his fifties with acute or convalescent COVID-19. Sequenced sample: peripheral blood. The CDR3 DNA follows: TGTGCCAGCAGCTTAGCGGCGGCGGGGGGGGGCTACGATGAGCAGTTCTTC. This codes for CASSLAAAGGGYDEQFF. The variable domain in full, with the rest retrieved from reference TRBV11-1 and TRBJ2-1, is EAEVAQSPRYKITEKSQAVAFWCDPISGHATLYWYRQILGQGPELLVQFQDESVVDDSQLPKDRFSAERLKGVDSTLKIQPAELGDSAMYLCASSLAAAGGGYDEQFFGPGTRLTVL.